The 17 T cell receptor beta chains presented below share a single source sample, sequenced in a study of cytotoxic CD8 clonotypes in ibrutinib-treated CLL. The method was immunoSEQ multiplex PCR; TCRdb's version includes in-frame clones alone and lacks a portion of them. The repertoire includes roughly 42,000 clones, roughly two thirds of them detected once, and approximately 7% sits in the top ten. Sequenced material: PBMCs, taken at disease progression, from a patient treated with ibrutinib. The receptors shown here come from a human donor with chronic lymphocytic leukemia.

The V and J genes are TRBV11-3 and TRBJ2-3; TRBD2 agrees at 8 bases. The CDR3 is made up of 14 amino acids. Trimming cost V 1 base and J 7 bases; bases outside gene matches: 4. Germline V gives CDR1 SGHNT, CDR2 YENEEA. CDR3 loop: CASSLAGGGNTQYF. In DNA, the CDR3 is TGTGCCAGCAGCTTAGCGGGAGGGGGAAATACGCAGTATTTT.

Here the CDR3 DNA reads TGCGCCAGCAGCCAAGATTCTCGGGGGGGATATGGCTACACCTTC. Translation: CASSQDSRGGYGYTF. The chain joins TRBV4-3 to TRBJ1-2; tentatively, D is TRBD1 (5 bases). Germline CDR1 and CDR2: LGHNA and YSLEER. With 0 bases removed from V and 5 bases from J, the gap between germline ends came to 13 bases. The CDR3 contains 15 residues.

The chain uses TRBV30 and TRBJ1-6; 10 nucleotides agree with TRBD1. CDR3 length equals 18 residues. The germline V gene has CDR1 GTSNPN and CDR2 SVGIG (reference sequence). Unmatched junction bases numbered 16, after V lost 4 bases and J lost 7 bases. The CDR3 region is CAWIAVGGGGQGNSPLHF. CDR3 coding DNA: TGTGCCTGGATCGCTGTTGGCGGAGGGGGACAGGGGAATTCACCCCTCCACTTT.

V and J are TRBV5-6 and TRBJ2-7; tentative D call: TRBD2 (6 bases). This CDR3 comprises 13 residues. Germline loops: CDR1 SGHDT, CDR2 YYEEEE. Trimming shortened V by 4 bases and J by 3 bases, and 11 bases separated the two germline ends. CDR3 DNA: TGTGCCAGCAGCCCCCGGGGGATCTACGAGCAGTACTTC. It codes for CASSPRGIYEQYF.

This clone occurred once. The V and J genes are TRBV28 and TRBJ2-2, with a tentative D call TRBD1 (6 bases). Trimming removed 2 bases from V and 15 bases from J, with 22 bases in between. CDR1 MDHEN and CDR2 SYDVKM come from the germline V gene. CDR3 length: 15 amino acids. The CDR3 here is CASSLRAGVAARMFF. CDR3 nucleotide sequence: TGTGCCAGCAGTTTACGGGCAGGGGTGGCTGCTAGGATGTTTTTT. The whole variable domain, filled in from reference TRBV28 and TRBJ2-2, reads DVKVTQSSRYLVKRTGEKVFLECVQDMDHENMFWYRQDPGLGLRLIYFSYDVKMKEKGDIPEGYSVSREKKERFSLILESASTNQTSMYLCASSLRAGVAARMFFGEGSRLTVL.

The rearrangement joins TRBV2 to TRBJ1-5, with TRBD1 matching over 10 bases. Germline values: CDR1 SNHLY, CDR2 FYNNEI. The V and J ends lost 8 bases and 9 bases, in that order; junction bases with no gene match: 10. This CDR3 spans 14 amino acids. The CDR3 bases are TGTGCCAGCGCAATTGGGACAGGGGATCGGCCCCAGCATTTT. It specifies CASAIGTGDRPQHF.

This clone was found once. The genes are TRBV4-2 and TRBJ1-5, with D maybe TRBD1 (6 bases). Trimming took 0 bases from V and 3 from J, leaving 12 bases between them. CDR1 and CDR2 (germline): LGHNA, YNFKEQ. This CDR3 has 16 residues. In nucleotides, the CDR3 is TGTGCCAGCAGCCAAGACGACAGGACCTTCAATCAGCCCCAGCATTTT. Protein sequence: CASSQDDRTFNQPQHF.

This clone is medium-sized. The chain uses TRBV18 and TRBJ2-3; 7 bases match TRBD2. The germline CDR1 and CDR2 sequences are KGHSH and LQKENI. V was pared by 5 bases and J by 1 base, with 3 bases of the junction left unmatched. The CDR3 has 14 amino acids. For the CDR3, the DNA is TGTGCCAGCTCAAGTACTAGCGGCACAGATACGCAGTATTTT. Encoded protein: CASSSTSGTDTQYF.

The rearrangement uses TRBV4-1 and TRBJ1-1, with TRBD1 identical over 9 bases. There are 15 residues in the CDR3. Germline trimming cut 4 bases from V and 2 bases from J; bases unmatched to any gene: 5. CDR1 is MGHRA, CDR2 YSYEKL, per germline. CDR3 in amino acids: CASSPMGQGNTEAFF. The CDR3 nucleotides are TGCGCCAGCAGCCCGATGGGACAGGGCAACACTGAAGCTTTCTTT.

This chain links TRBV10-2 with TRBJ1-5; D not resolved. This CDR3 has 13 residues. V was clipped by 2 bases and J by 4 bases, with 6 bases between them. CDR1 and CDR2 (germline): WSHSY, SAAADI. The DNA of the CDR3 is TGCGCCAGCAGTGAGACTTCAAATCAGCCCCAGCATTTT. Translated, it gives CASSETSNQPQHF.

In DNA, the CDR3 is TGTGCCAGCAGCCAAGGGGGGAATGGCTACACCTTC. Translating gives CASSQGGNGYTF. The chain links TRBV28 to TRBJ1-2; possibly TRBD1 for D (6 bases). CDR1 and CDR2 from the germline V gene are MDHEN and SYDVKM. Trimming removed 6 bases from V and 6 bases from J, with 11 bases in between. The CDR3 contains 12 residues.

This chain links TRBV5-1 with TRBJ2-3; possible D gene TRBD1, 7 bases. CDR3 length: 16 residues. Germline loops: CDR1 SGHRS, CDR2 YFSETQ. V was clipped by 2 bases and J by 1 base, with 14 bases between them. The CDR3: CASSLRQGGGTDTQYF. The CDR3 nucleotides are TGCGCCAGCAGCTTAAGGCAGGGGGGTGGCACAGATACGCAGTATTTT.

This sequence joins TRBV19 and TRBJ2-7, with D unresolved. V shed 5 bases and J shed 4 bases, with 18 bases lying between them. Germline CDR1 and CDR2: LNHDA and SQIVND (reference sequence). This CDR3 comprises 15 residues. The DNA of the CDR3 is TGTGCCAGTAGTCCCTCCTCCCACGGTGGTTACGAGCAGTACTTC. Amino acid sequence: CASSPSSHGGYEQYF.

This chain connects TRBV19 to TRBJ1-6; 8 bases align to TRBD1. After removal of 4 bases from V and 7 bases from J, the junction contained 6 bases not matched to a gene. Germline V gene data show CDR1 as LNHDA and CDR2 as SQIVND (reference sequence). This CDR3 spans 15 amino acids. The chain's CDR3 is CASSRTGFENSPLHF. CDR3 in DNA: TGTGCCAGTAGTAGGACAGGGTTTGAGAATTCACCCCTCCACTTT.

The chain combines TRBV4-1 with TRBJ2-2, with D perhaps matching TRBD1 or TRBD2 (5 bases each). V was trimmed by 0 bases and J by 4 bases, leaving 18 bases between them. The CDR3 is 18 residues long. In germline, CDR1 is MGHRA, CDR2 YSYEKL. CDR3 loop: CASSQDRGGWSGTGELFF. The DNA of the CDR3 is TGCGCCAGCAGCCAAGACCGGGGCGGGTGGAGTGGCACCGGGGAGCTGTTTTTT.

The V call is TRBV5-4, the J call TRBJ2-5, with D unclear. The V gene lost 3 bases and the J gene lost 0 bases, with 3 bases spanning the gap. The CDR3 runs 12 residues. Germline-derived CDR1 and CDR2 are SGHNT and YYREEE (reference sequence). The DNA of the CDR3 is TGTGCCAGCAGCTACAACCAAGAGACCCAGTACTTC. This codes for CASSYNQETQYF.

The chain joins TRBV25-1 to TRBJ2-3; 12 positions agree with TRBD2. Trimming cost V 4 bases and J 2 bases; bases outside gene matches: 1. The CDR3 contains 15 residues. Germline CDR1 is MGHDK and CDR2 is SYGVNS. The CDR3 spells CASSGTSGVTDTQYF. DNA for the CDR3: TGTGCCAGCAGTGGGACTAGCGGGGTCACAGATACGCAGTATTTT. The variable domain in full, completed from reference TRBV25-1 and TRBJ2-3, reads EADIYQTPRYLVIGTGKKITLECSQTMGHDKMYWYQQDPGMELHLIHYSYGVNSTEKGDLSSESTVSRIRTEHFPLTLESARPSHTSQYLCASSGTSGVTDTQYFGPGTRLTVL.